This T cell receptor beta chain was sequenced for a study of siplizumab effects on memory and regulatory T cells. Method: immunoSEQ multiplex PCR; TCRdb's copy keeps in-frame clones and lacks some. The sample lists 75,000 to 100,000 clones, about 93% seen once, with approximately 1.5% in the top ten. Whole-study results and caveats: For mappable alloreactive CD4+ clones, the mean Treg-derived fraction was around 74% with siplizumab and 26.9% in controls. The alloreactive clones that mapped to unstimulated subsets made up only a minor fraction.

Regarding this clone: The antigen is not known.

The CDR3 is 14 amino acids. Trimming cost V 0 bases and J 7 bases, with 13 bases left between them. Germline CDR1 and CDR2: LNHNV and YYDKDF (reference sequence). Sequenced sample: non-Treg CD4+ T cells sorted from blood. The chain couples TRBV15 to TRBJ2-7; D unclear. The sequence was collected from a human donor in good health. DNA for the CDR3: TGTGCCACCAGCAGAGATAGCACAGCGAGAGAGCAGTACTTC. Its translation: CATSRDSTAREQYF.